Following are 29 T cell receptor beta chains from one sample sequenced in a study of cytomegalovirus exposure and HLA in healthy donors (TCRdb year 2017). The library relied on the immunoSEQ multiplex PCR assay. A mixture of 60 forward primers for TCR Vbeta segments and 13 reverse primers for TCR Jbeta segments was used in the multiplex PCR. TCRdb limited this immuneACCESS table to in-frame rearrangements with V and J called. A share of clones is missing; checked studies link under half to unresolved V genes, and the rest is unexplained. This sample's records show around 200,000 clones. Around 0.79% of the sample goes to the ten largest clones. The source material was PBMCs. The receptors shown here come from a woman aged 18-29 years in good health and CMV-seropositive.

The chain links TRBV29-1 to TRBJ2-1; D may be TRBD1 (5 bases). Germline V gene sequence: CDR1 SQVTM, CDR2 ANQGSEA. V shed 0 bases and J shed 7 bases, with 16 bases lying between them. The CDR3 has 15 amino acids. DNA of the CDR3: TGCAGCGTTGAAGATCCTGGGGCCGGTATAAATGAGCAGTTCTTC. This translates into CSVEDPGAGINEQFF.

The chain has TRBV6-1 and TRBJ1-6, with TRBD1 identical over 7 bases. Germline CDR1 reads MNHNS; CDR2 reads SASEGT. V was pared by 7 bases and J by 8 bases, with 11 bases of the junction left unmatched. The CDR3 runs to 15 residues. The CDR3 sequence is CASNKQGTLHSPLHF. Written as DNA, the CDR3 is TGTGCCAGCAACAAACAGGGGACCCTACATTCACCCCTCCACTTT.

V gene TRBV5-4 combines with J gene TRBJ2-6; 7 bases map to TRBD1. The J segment lost 3 bases and the V segment lost 2 bases, leaving 2 bases of the junction unmatched. Germline V gene data show CDR1 as SGHNT and CDR2 as YYREEE (reference sequence). The CDR3 length is 15 residues. CDR3 nucleotides: TGTGCCAGCAGCTTCACAGGGGTTGGGGCCAACGTCCTGACTTTC. Protein: CASSFTGVGANVLTF.

The rearrangement uses TRBV5-1 and TRBJ2-5; maybe TRBD1 (5 bases). The V and J ends lost 2 bases and 1 base respectively, with 12 bases between them. The CDR3 runs 15 residues. Germline V CDR1 and CDR2: SGHRS, YFSETQ. The CDR3 nucleotides read TGCGCCAGCAGCTTTGGGGCGAGCTTCCAAGAGACCCAGTACTTC. It yields the protein CASSFGASFQETQYF.

V usage is TRBV28 and J usage is TRBJ1-5; D call uncertain. The ends were cut back, 4 bases at V and 2 bases at J, with 15 bases in the middle. The germline V gene encodes CDR1 MDHEN and CDR2 SYDVKM. The CDR3 sequence is 16 residues long. The CDR3 nucleotides are TGTGCCAGCAGTTCTGGAGAACCTGTGCGCAATCAGCCCCAGCATTTT. It translates to CASSSGEPVRNQPQHF.

This chain uses TRBV7-9 with TRBJ1-2; TRBD1 might be the D (6 bases). V lost 3 bases and J lost 0, with 20 bases in between. The CDR3 totals 18 residues. The germline V gene has CDR1 SEHNR and CDR2 FQNEAQ (reference sequence). CDR3 in amino acids: CASSFIGQGPITNYGYTF. CDR3 DNA: TGTGCCAGCAGCTTTATCGGCCAGGGGCCAATTACTAACTATGGCTACACCTTC.

V gene TRBV7-9 combines with J gene TRBJ1-2; 8 bases fit TRBD1. The germline V gene has CDR1 SEHNR and CDR2 FQNEAQ (reference sequence). Germline trimming cut 5 bases from V and 5 bases from J; bases unmatched to any gene: 13. The CDR3 is 16 amino acids. The CDR3 reads CASSPPLGTGPYGYTF. The CDR3 region has the DNA TGTGCCAGCAGCCCCCCCCTCGGGACAGGACCTTATGGCTACACCTTC.

This sequence joins TRBV7-2 and TRBJ1-2; 7 nucleotides agree with TRBD1. Per germline, CDR1 SGHTA and CDR2 FQGNSA. The CDR3 runs to 15 residues. Trimming took 1 base from V and 2 from J; bases not matched to a gene: 4. The CDR3 nucleotides are TGTGCCAGCAGCTTAGGCGGGACAGTCAACTATGGCTACACCTTC. The encoded protein is CASSLGGTVNYGYTF.

The V call is TRBV15, the J call TRBJ2-1; 7 bases fit TRBD2. The CDR3 length is 17 residues. Germline CDR1 LNHNV, CDR2 YYDKDF (reference sequence). Trimming cost V 2 bases and J 0 bases; bases outside gene matches: 7. This CDR3 reads CATSRSLGGSSYNEQFF. As DNA, the CDR3 is TGTGCCACCAGCAGATCCCTTGGCGGGAGCTCCTACAATGAGCAGTTCTTC.

The V call is TRBV9, the J call TRBJ2-5; a weak D match, TRBD1 (6 bases). This CDR3 has 15 residues. Germline V gives CDR1 SGDLS, CDR2 YYNGEE. The V end lost 3 bases, the J end lost 2 bases, and 14 bases lay between the germline ends. The CDR3 nucleotides read TGTGCCAGCAGCGCACAGACAGGTTGGCAAGAGACCCAGTACTTC. Its translation is CASSAQTGWQETQYF.

The chain combines TRBV27 with TRBJ2-1; 13 bases agree with TRBD2. The germline V gene encodes CDR1 MNHEY and CDR2 SMNVEV (reference sequence). The junction had 9 bases not matched to a gene; V was cut back by 4 bases and J by 6 bases. The CDR3 has 17 amino acids. CDR3 region: CASSSAPGTSGVNEQFF. The CDR3 DNA reads as TGTGCCAGCAGTTCTGCGCCGGGGACTAGCGGGGTCAATGAGCAGTTCTTC.

The rearrangement uses TRBV4-1 and TRBJ2-7; 7 bases are shared with TRBD1. Germline CDR1 is MGHRA and CDR2 is YSYEKL. The CDR3 is 15 residues long. J lost 6 bases, V lost 0 bases, and 8 bases had no gene match. The CDR3 coding sequence is TGCGCCAGCAGCCAAGATAAACAAGGGGGCTTCGAGCAGTACTTC. This translates into CASSQDKQGGFEQYF.

The chain recombines TRBV15 with TRBJ2-1; no reliable D call. V was trimmed by 0 bases and J by 2 bases, leaving 11 bases between them. Germline lookup yields CDR1 LNHNV and CDR2 YYDKDF (reference sequence). This CDR3 is built from 16 residues. Written as DNA, the CDR3 is TGTGCCACCAGCAGAGATGGGCGAAAGGCCTACAATGAGCAGTTCTTC. Protein: CATSRDGRKAYNEQFF.

The CDR3 nucleotides are TGTGCCAGCAGCCAGGAGCACAGGGGGTTGAATGAGCAGTTCTTC. The encoded protein is CASSQEHRGLNEQFF. The J gene is TRBJ2-1, the V gene TRBV7-6; TRBD1 matches at 8 bases. The CDR3 consists of 15 residues. CDR1 is SGHVS and CDR2 is FNYEAQ in the germline V gene. V dropped 5 bases and J dropped 7; count of bases not matched to a gene: 10.

The gene calls are TRBV6-5 and TRBJ2-7, with D perhaps matching TRBD2 (6 bases). This CDR3 has 14 amino acids. V was cut by 6 bases and J by 5 bases, with 17 bases left in between. Germline loops: CDR1 MNHEY, CDR2 SVGAGI. The CDR3 loop reads CASSLAEQADEQYF. Here the CDR3 DNA reads TGTGCCAGCAGCTTAGCGGAACAGGCCGACGAGCAGTACTTC.

The V and J genes are TRBV5-6 and TRBJ2-7; weak D call: TRBD2 (5 bases). Per the germline V gene, CDR1 is SGHDT and CDR2 is YYEEEE. V lost 4 bases to trimming and J lost 4 bases, with 12 bases between them. This CDR3 contains 13 residues. CDR3 coding DNA: TGTGCCAGCAGCGCCGAGGGCAATTACGAGCAGTACTTC. Residues: CASSAEGNYEQYF.

The rearrangement uses TRBV4-3 and TRBJ1-2; no reliable D call. This CDR3 comprises 18 residues. V shed 2 bases and J shed 3 bases, with 22 bases lying between them. Germline CDR1 reads LGHNA; CDR2 reads YSLEER. The CDR3 sequence is CASSQSLVILLDDYGYTF. The CDR3, as DNA: TGCGCCAGCAGCCAATCTCTAGTTATCCTTTTAGATGACTATGGCTACACCTTC.

This chain uses TRBV4-3 with TRBJ1-1; TRBD1 is a possible D gene (5 bases). Trimming removed 6 bases from V and 0 bases from J, with 8 bases in between. CDR1 is LGHNA and CDR2 is YSLEER in the germline V gene. The CDR3 has 13 residues. CDR3: CASRQEMNTEAFF. In nucleotides, the CDR3 is TGCGCCAGCAGACAGGAAATGAACACTGAAGCTTTCTTT.

J is TRBJ1-3 and V is TRBV7-9; 11 bases match TRBD1. The junction had 6 bases not matched to a gene; V was cut back by 5 bases and J by 0 bases. Germline V gives CDR1 SEHNR, CDR2 FQNEAQ (reference sequence). This CDR3 has 17 amino acids. The CDR3 nucleotides are TGTGCCAGCAGCCGACGGACAGGGGGCGGCTCTGGAAACACCATATATTTT. This translates into CASSRRTGGGSGNTIYF. Full variable domain (remainder filled in from reference TRBV7-9 and TRBJ1-3): DTGVSQNPRHKITKRGQNVTFRCDPISEHNRLYWYRQTLGQGPEFLTYFQNEAQLEKSRLLSDRFSAERPKGSFSTLEIQRTEQGDSAMYLCASSRRTGGGSGNTIYFGEGSWLTVV.

This chain joins TRBV7-3 and TRBJ2-1; no clear D gene. With 2 bases removed from V and 7 bases from J, the gap between germline ends came to 15 bases. This CDR3 spans 15 amino acids. Germline values: CDR1 SGHTA, CDR2 FQGTGA. This chain's CDR3 is CASSLGSLGSNEQFF. CDR3 bases: TGTGCCAGCAGCTTAGGGTCTCTAGGATCTAATGAGCAGTTCTTC.

This chain uses TRBV9 with TRBJ1-1, with 9 bases lining up with TRBD1. The CDR3 is made up of 16 amino acids. Trimming removed 4 bases from V and 2 bases from J; junction bases left unmatched: 9. Germline V lookup: CDR1 SGDLS, CDR2 YYNGEE. The CDR3 DNA reads as TGTGCCAGCAGCACGGGACAGGGAAAAGGTAACACTGAAGCTTTCTTT. Protein sequence: CASSTGQGKGNTEAFF.

The rearrangement uses TRBV7-3 and TRBJ1-2, with D perhaps TRBD1 (6 bases). Germline-derived CDR1 and CDR2 are SGHTA and FQGTGA. CDR3 size: 13 residues. The ends were cut back, 5 bases at V and 3 bases at J, with 10 bases in the middle. This chain's CDR3 is CASSPTGDYGYTF. DNA of the CDR3: TGTGCCAGCAGCCCGACAGGAGACTATGGCTACACCTTC.

J is TRBJ2-2 and V is TRBV7-9; 7 nucleotides line up with TRBD1. This CDR3 region has 15 residues. The germline CDR1 and CDR2 sequences are SEHNR and FQNEAQ (reference sequence). V shed 6 bases and J 3 bases; nucleotides not matched to a gene: 7. This CDR3 is CASRPTGVYTGELFF. Written as DNA, the CDR3 is TGTGCCAGCAGGCCTACAGGGGTTTACACCGGGGAGCTGTTTTTT.

The gene calls are TRBV5-4 and TRBJ2-4; D not certain. This CDR3 region has 15 residues. Germline assignment: CDR1 SGHNT and CDR2 YYREEE (reference sequence). V was shortened by 4 bases and J by 3 bases, with 14 bases between the two germline ends. CDR3 sequence: CASSRMSSDKNIQYF. As DNA, the CDR3 is TGTGCCAGCAGCCGTATGTCGAGTGACAAAAACATTCAGTACTTC. Based on the CDR3 plus reference TRBV5-4 and TRBJ2-4, the full variable domain is ETGVTQSPTHLIKTRGQQVTLRCSSQSGHNTVSWYQQALGQGPQFIFQYYREEENGRGNFPPRFSGLQFPNYSSELNVNALELDDSALYLCASSRMSSDKNIQYFGAGTRLSVL.

This chain links TRBV6-1 with TRBJ2-3, with 10 bases fitting TRBD2. The CDR3 totals 13 residues. V lost 6 bases to trimming and J lost 4 bases; unmatched junction nucleotides: 1. Per the germline V gene, CDR1 is MNHNS and CDR2 is SASEGT. The CDR3 here is CASRAGGADTQYF. CDR3 DNA: TGTGCCAGCAGAGCGGGAGGGGCAGATACGCAGTATTTT.

The chain's CDR3 is CASSLRSSGNTGELFF. The CDR3 DNA reads TGTGCCAGCAGCTTACGGTCTAGCGGGAACACCGGGGAGCTGTTTTTT. The V call is TRBV7-9, the J call TRBJ2-2; the match to TRBD2 covers 7 bases. This CDR3 is built from 16 residues. V lost 2 bases, J lost 1 base, and 4 bases stayed unmatched. Germline values: CDR1 SEHNR, CDR2 FQNEAQ (reference sequence).

The chain links TRBV6-6 to TRBJ2-3; the D gene is possibly TRBD1 (5 bases). Germline values: CDR1 MNHNY, CDR2 SVGAGI (reference sequence). V was trimmed by 7 bases and J by 2 bases, leaving 10 bases between them. The CDR3 is made up of 13 amino acids. The CDR3 DNA follows: TGTGCCAGCATGGCAGGGTTCACAGATACGCAGTATTTT. This sequence encodes CASMAGFTDTQYF.

Regarding this clone: A junction end diverges from the germline sequence, so it may reflect a read error. The V call is TRBV7-7, the J call TRBJ2-5, with a tentative D call TRBD2 (5 bases). This CDR3 is 13 amino acids long. Per the germline V gene, CDR1 is SSHAT and CDR2 is FNYEAQ (reference sequence). Here the CDR3 reads CASSPRVRETQYF. CDR3 DNA sequence: TGTGCTAGCAGCCCGCGGGTCCGAGAGACCCAGTACTTC.

The chain links TRBV27 to TRBJ1-2, with TRBD1 matching 9 bases. Germline CDR1 reads MNHEY; CDR2 reads SMNVEV (reference sequence). Trimming at V came to 5 bases and at J to 7 bases, leaving 14 bases not matched to a gene. The CDR3 consists of 16 residues. The chain's CDR3 is CASSLSGTGQGGGYTF. The CDR3 DNA is TGTGCCAGCAGTCTAAGCGGTACGGGACAGGGCGGTGGCTACACCTTC.